This T cell receptor beta chain was obtained from a study of T cell responses to AZD1222 COVID-19 vaccine. Looking at the study overall: Pooled samples include second doses given at about 4 or 12 weeks. Study-wide points: Females outnumbered males among donors, who were mostly white British; clonal diversity was possibly underestimated. Researchers took repertoire samples only after the peak T cell response had come.

V was shortened by 4 bases and J by 8 bases, with 14 bases between the two germline ends. CDR1 MNHEY and CDR2 SVGAGI come from the germline V gene. The CDR3 consists of 13 residues. Sequenced by immunoSEQ multiplex PCR; TCRdb stores in-frame clones only, minus some. The table lists around 150,000 clones, 85% to 90% of them singletons. A note on this clone: Its antigen is as yet unknown.

The source is an adult in good health. The chain has TRBV6-5 and TRBJ1-2, with no clear D. Source: peripheral blood, taken on day 0 of AZD1222 vaccination. Here the CDR3 DNA reads TGTGCCAGCAGTTGGACGCCCTTGGGCGGCTACACCTTC. This translates into CASSWTPLGGYTF.